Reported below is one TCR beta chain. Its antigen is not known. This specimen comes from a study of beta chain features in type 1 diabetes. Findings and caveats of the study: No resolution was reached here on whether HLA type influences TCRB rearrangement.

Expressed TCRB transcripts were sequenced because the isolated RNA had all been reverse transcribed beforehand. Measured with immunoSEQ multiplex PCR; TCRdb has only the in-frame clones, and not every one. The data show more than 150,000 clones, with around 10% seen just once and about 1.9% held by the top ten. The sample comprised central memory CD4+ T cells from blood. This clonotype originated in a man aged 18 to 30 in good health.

CDR3 amino acids: CATSLEVAGDTQYF. The CDR3 nucleotides read TGTGCCACCAGCCTCGAAGTAGCGGGTGATACGCAGTATTTT. The chain is built from TRBV15 and TRBJ2-3; 7 bases line up with TRBD2. The CDR3 extends over 14 amino acids. The V and J ends lost 5 bases and 6 bases, in that order; junction bases with no gene match: 8. The V gene's germline CDR1 is LNHNV and CDR2 YYDKDF (reference sequence). Full variable domain (outside the CDR3, taken from reference TRBV15 and TRBJ2-3): DAMVIQNPRYQVTQFGKPVTLSCSQTLNHNVMYWYQQKSSQAPKLLFHYYDKDFNNEADTPDNFQSRRPNTSFCFLDIRSPGLGDTAMYLCATSLEVAGDTQYFGPGTRLTVL.